The T cell receptor beta chain under discussion was sequenced for a study of cytomegalovirus exposure and HLA in healthy donors. This clone was seen once. Its antigen is not identified. Only in-frame clones appear in the TCRdb table, and some are missing; sequencing was by immunoSEQ multiplex PCR. Of 80,000 to 100,000 clones in the sample, roughly 87% were seen once. The donors belonged to the roughly 110-subject validation cohort, separate from the roughly 650-subject first cohort. Findings and caveats of the study: In vitro testing confirmed three CMV-associated chains as specific for CMV antigens.

The receptor's source is a man aged 18 to 35 in good health and CMV-seropositive. Sample: PBMCs.

In nucleotides, the CDR3 is TGTGCCAGCAGCGCGGGGGACGGTAACTATGGCTACACCTTC. Protein sequence: CASSAGDGNYGYTF. The chain uses TRBV7-2 and TRBJ1-2; TRBD1 might be the D (5 bases). The CDR3 runs 14 residues. Per the germline V gene, CDR1 is SGHTA and CDR2 is FQGNSA. V lost 5 bases, J lost 1 base, and 11 bases lay in between.